These 17 T cell receptor beta chains came from one sample sequenced in a study of cytomegalovirus exposure and HLA in healthy donors. PCR used 60 Vbeta primers and 13 Jbeta primers. The method was immunoSEQ multiplex PCR; TCRdb's version includes in-frame clones alone and lacks a portion of them. The sample consists of roughly 180,000 clones, almost 85% of them appearing once. The specimen was PBMCs. The receptors derive from a young man in good health and CMV-seronegative.

Notes on this clone: The junction departs from germline at one end; a sequencing error may be responsible. This chain connects TRBV5-1 to TRBJ2-7, with D hard to call. This CDR3 spans 13 amino acids. Per germline, CDR1 SGHRS and CDR2 YFSETQ. The CDR3 region is CASSLASSHEQYF. The CDR3 nucleotides are TGCGCCAGCAGCTTGGCTTCCTCCCACGAGCAGTACTTC.

This clone was found a few times. This chain links TRBV6-5 with TRBJ2-2; the D is unclear. Germline V CDR1 and CDR2: MNHEY, SVGAGI. CDR3 length: 14 residues. Trimming cost V 5 bases and J 5 bases, with 12 bases left between them. CDR3: CASSTPGRTGELFF. CDR3 DNA: TGTGCCAGCAGTACCCCTGGCAGGACCGGGGAGCTGTTTTTT.

The chain links TRBV5-6 to TRBJ2-7, with TRBD1 as a possible D gene (6 bases). Trimming removed 0 bases at V and 3 bases at J, with 13 bases between. Per the germline V gene, CDR1 is SGHDT and CDR2 is YYEEEE. CDR3 length equals 15 residues. In DNA, the CDR3 is TGTGCCAGCAGCTTGGCTTCCGGGACAATCTACGAGCAGTACTTC. Encoded protein: CASSLASGTIYEQYF.

Concerning this clone itself: Sequence at one end of the junction differs from germline and may be a read error. V gene TRBV11-1 combines with J gene TRBJ2-2; tentatively, D is TRBD2 (6 bases). Germline values: CDR1 SGHAT, CDR2 FQDESV (reference sequence). This CDR3 has 17 amino acids. CDR3 amino acids: CASSVAAGRENTGELFF. The CDR3 nucleotides read TGTGCCAGCAGCGTAGCCGCGGGGCGAGAGAACACCGGGGAGCTGTTTTTT.

The J gene is TRBJ2-3, the V gene TRBV4-1; D not certain. The CDR3 covers 14 residues. V lost 4 bases to trimming and J lost 4 bases, with 12 bases between them. Germline lookup yields CDR1 MGHRA and CDR2 YSYEKL. CDR3 coding DNA: TGCGCCAGCAGCCCCCCCCAGGTAGCAGATACGCAGTATTTT. Translated: CASSPPQVADTQYF.

The chain recombines TRBV5-1 with TRBJ2-2; D is possibly TRBD1 (5 bases). CDR1 and CDR2 from the germline V gene are SGHRS and YFSETQ. V was shortened by 1 base and J by 0 bases, with 10 bases between the two germline ends. There are 16 residues in the CDR3. Here the CDR3 reads CASSLIQGANTGELFF. Written as DNA, the CDR3 is TGCGCCAGCAGCTTGATCCAGGGCGCGAACACCGGGGAGCTGTTTTTT. Combining the CDR3 with reference TRBV5-1 and TRBJ2-2 gives the whole variable domain KAGVTQTPRYLIKTRGQQVTLSCSPISGHRSVSWYQQTPGQGLQFLFEYFSETQRNKGNFPGRFSGRQFSNSRSEMNVSTLELGDSALYLCASSLIQGANTGELFFGEGSRLTVL.

The genes are TRBV27 and TRBJ2-5, with 7 bases aligning to TRBD1. V shed 7 bases and J 2 bases; nucleotides not matched to a gene: 10. The CDR3 runs to 15 residues. Germline lookup yields CDR1 MNHEY and CDR2 SMNVEV (reference sequence). CDR3 amino acids: CASTKTGLRQETQYF. DNA of the CDR3: TGTGCCAGCACCAAGACAGGGTTGCGGCAAGAGACCCAGTACTTC.

J is TRBJ2-7 and V is TRBV19, with D maybe TRBD1 (6 bases). Trimming took off 5 bases at V and 0 bases at J, with 11 bases between the two ends. The CDR3 is 14 residues long. From germline, CDR1 is LNHDA and CDR2 SQIVND (reference sequence). CDR3 sequence reads: CASSAQGASYEQYF. The DNA for the CDR3 is TGTGCCAGTAGTGCACAGGGAGCCTCCTACGAGCAGTACTTC.

A single count supports this clone. CDR3 in amino acids: CASGQGAFNQPQHF. DNA of the CDR3: TGTGCCAGCGGACAGGGGGCGTTCAATCAGCCCCAGCATTTT. This chain connects TRBV19 to TRBJ1-5, with 11 bases aligning to TRBD1. Germline CDR1 is LNHDA and CDR2 is SQIVND (reference sequence). The CDR3 spans 14 residues. The V gene end was trimmed by 9 bases and the J gene end by 3 bases; junction bases not matched to a gene: 4. Full variable domain (missing parts from reference TRBV19 and TRBJ1-5): DGGITQSPKYLFRKEGQNVTLSCEQNLNHDAMYWYRQDPGQGLRLIYYSQIVNDFQKGDIAEGYSVSREKKESFPLTVTSAQKNPTAFYLCASGQGAFNQPQHFGDGTRLSIL.

This rearrangement joins TRBV10-1 to TRBJ2-1; possible D gene TRBD2, 5 bases. The CDR3 is made up of 15 amino acids. Trimming took 9 bases from V and 7 from J, leaving 22 bases between them. The germline CDR1 and CDR2 sequences are WNHNN and SYGVQD (reference sequence). The CDR3 sequence: CARALSLRRRNEQFF. CDR3 bases: TGCGCCAGAGCACTTTCACTTCGCAGGAGGAATGAGCAGTTCTTC.

The gene calls are TRBV5-4 and TRBJ1-6; D uncertain. The CDR3 loop spans 14 amino acids. Germline lookup yields CDR1 SGHNT and CDR2 YYREEE (reference sequence). Trimming left V 2 bases short and J 5 bases short, with 8 bases between. This CDR3 reads CASSFPGNNSPLHF. For the CDR3, the DNA is TGTGCCAGCAGCTTCCCCGGTAATAATTCACCCCTCCACTTT. Filled out from reference TRBV5-4 and TRBJ1-6, the complete variable domain reads ETGVTQSPTHLIKTRGQQVTLRCSSQSGHNTVSWYQQALGQGPQFIFQYYREEENGRGNFPPRFSGLQFPNYSSELNVNALELDDSALYLCASSFPGNNSPLHFGNGTRLTVT.

The rearrangement uses TRBV18 and TRBJ1-2; the D is unclear. Germline V gene data show CDR1 as KGHSH and CDR2 as LQKENI. This CDR3 is built from 13 residues. The ends were cut back, 5 bases at V and 8 bases at J, with 15 bases in the middle. The CDR3 coding sequence is TGTGCCAGCTCAATATCGGAGGTGGGAGGCTACACCTTC. It translates to CASSISEVGGYTF.

The chain recombines TRBV4-2 with TRBJ1-3; no firm D call. Trimming left V 0 bases short and J 4 bases short, with 4 bases between. This CDR3 is built from 13 residues. CDR1 is LGHNA, CDR2 YNFKEQ, per germline. The CDR3 region has the DNA TGTGCCAGCAGCCAAGAAACAGGAAACACCATATATTTT. It codes for CASSQETGNTIYF.

V is TRBV27 and J is TRBJ1-4; 11 bases are shared with TRBD1. CDR3 size: 17 residues. Germline V gene sequence: CDR1 MNHEY, CDR2 SMNVEV (reference sequence). V dropped 6 bases and J dropped 2; count of bases not matched to a gene: 8. CDR3 DNA sequence: TGTGCCAGCAGAAGGACAGGGGGCGTGTTTACTAATGAAAAACTGTTTTTT. Translation: CASRRTGGVFTNEKLFF.

This rearrangement joins TRBV6-6 to TRBJ1-1; a possible D gene is TRBD1 (5 bases). This CDR3 has 13 residues. Trimming shortened V by 11 bases and J by 0 bases, and 13 bases separated the two germline ends. In germline, CDR1 is MNHNY, CDR2 SVGAGI (reference sequence). CDR3 sequence (DNA): TGTGCCGCCAAGGACAACGTGAACACTGAAGCTTTCTTT. Encoded protein: CAAKDNVNTEAFF.

The DNA of the CDR3 is TGTGCCAGCAGCCCGCTGGCTAGCGGGAGGGGATTCACCGGGGAGCTGTTTTTT. Protein product: CASSPLASGRGFTGELFF. The J gene is TRBJ2-2, the V gene TRBV7-6; 12 positions match TRBD2. CDR3 length: 18 residues. J lost 4 bases, V lost 5 bases, and 11 bases had no gene match. Looked up from germline, CDR1 is SGHVS and CDR2 is FNYEAQ.

The chain combines TRBV2 with TRBJ2-3; D is possibly TRBD2 (5 bases). Germline V lookup: CDR1 SNHLY, CDR2 FYNNEI. The CDR3 contains 14 residues. The V gene lost 6 bases and the J gene lost 2 bases, with 12 bases spanning the gap. CDR3 sequence (DNA): TGTGCCAGCAGAAGCCGGGAATTCACAGATACGCAGTATTTT. Its translation is CASRSREFTDTQYF.